The next 26 T cell receptor beta chains were all read from a single sample in a study of regulatory T cells in long-lasting Graves disease. For TCR beta, libraries came from iRepertoire HTBI primers and Arm-PCR of CDR3 regions. Each CDR3 protein gets one entry after TCRdb re-called the multiplex PCR reads with MiXCR. The sample lists over 450,000 distinct CDR3 sequences; around 13% were seen once. As to time point: newly diagnosed GD, antithyroid drugs for less than 3 months. With RNA extracted from PBMCs as input, the TCR library was made. These data are also associated with another study on T cells in Graves' hyperthyroidism and ophthalmopathy.

The source was peripheral blood mononuclear cells (PBMCs), collected at new diagnosis, from a patient treated with antithyroid drugs. The source of these receptors is a woman in her twenties or thirties with Graves disease.

J is TRBJ1-5 and V is TRBV2, with 9 nucleotides matching TRBD1. Per germline, CDR1 SNHLY and CDR2 FYNNEI. This CDR3 comprises 16 residues. Trimming cost V 4 bases and J 2 bases; bases outside gene matches: 6. The CDR3 coding sequence is TGTGCCAGCAGTGGGGGACAGGGTATGCGCAATCAGCCCCAGCATTTT. Translating it yields CASSGGQGMRNQPQHF. The full variable domain, completed using reference TRBV2 and TRBJ1-5, is EPEVTQTPSHQVTQMGQEVILRCVPISNHLYFYWYRQILGQKVEFLVSFYNNEISEKSEIFDDQFSVERPDGSNFTLKIRSTKLEDSAMYFCASSGGQGMRNQPQHFGDGTRLSIL.

The chain is built from TRBV18 and TRBJ2-3, with D hard to call. There are 17 residues in the CDR3. The germline gives CDR1 KGHSH, CDR2 LQKENI. Trimming stripped 2 bases from V and 0 bases from J, with 15 bases between. The CDR3 nucleotides read TGTGCCAGCTCACCAAACTCCGGTTCCACTAGCACAGATACGCAGTATTTT. Translated: CASSPNSGSTSTDTQYF.

In its sample, this clonotype was seen many times. The V call is TRBV27, the J call TRBJ2-3, with D unclear. Per germline, CDR1 MNHEY and CDR2 SMNVEV (reference sequence). Trimming cost V 1 base and J 1 base, with 3 bases left between them. This CDR3 has 13 amino acids. The CDR3 is CASSLFRTDTQYF. Here the CDR3 DNA reads TGTGCCAGCAGTTTATTCCGCACAGATACGCAGTATTTT.

This clonotype showed up many times. The chain combines TRBV2 with TRBJ2-7; 7 bases map to TRBD1. The CDR3 has 15 residues. J was trimmed by 3 bases and V by 5 bases; bases with no gene match: 10. From germline, CDR1 is SNHLY and CDR2 FYNNEI. The CDR3 DNA reads TGTGCCAGCAGTCCCTCTCCGACAGGGAACTACGAGCAGTACTTC. As protein: CASSPSPTGNYEQYF.

This clonotype is medium-sized (0.01 to 0.1%) within its sample. The chain couples TRBV27 to TRBJ1-2; D remains ambiguous. Trimming took off 3 bases at V and 0 bases at J, with 14 bases between the two ends. CDR1 MNHEY and CDR2 SMNVEV come from the germline V gene (reference sequence). This CDR3 is built from 16 residues. CDR3 bases: TGTGCCAGCAGTTTGTTTTACACCGAAGCTAACTATGGCTACACCTTC. It is translated as CASSLFYTEANYGYTF.

This clonotype was seen at least ten times. This chain links TRBV20-1 with TRBJ1-1, with 7 bases identical to TRBD1. The CDR3 sequence is 15 residues long. The germline V gene has CDR1 DFQATT and CDR2 SNEGSKA (reference sequence). Trimming removed 2 bases from V and 1 base from J; junction bases left unmatched: 7. The CDR3 loop reads CSARPRQGWNTEAFF. The CDR3 nucleotides read TGCAGTGCTAGACCCCGACAGGGATGGAACACTGAAGCTTTCTTT.

This clonotype has ten or more counts. This chain connects TRBV6-1 to TRBJ1-1, with TRBD1 matching 9 bases. CDR1 and CDR2 (germline): MNHNS, SASEGT. The V and J ends lost 6 bases and 5 bases, in that order; junction bases with no gene match: 10. The CDR3 is 15 amino acids. The CDR3 DNA sequence: TGTGCCAGCAGACTAGGACAGGGGTTTGCGACTGAAGCTTTCTTT. It is translated as CASRLGQGFATEAFF.

There are many counts of this clonotype. The rearrangement links TRBV11-2 to TRBJ2-2, with D uncertain. The CDR3 loop spans 17 amino acids. In germline, CDR1 is SGHAT, CDR2 FQNNGV. V gave up 2 bases and J gave up 0 bases, with 13 bases separating them. CDR3 nucleotide sequence: TGTGCCAGCAGCTTAAGTCGTAGCCCCTCGAACACCGGGGAGCTGTTTTTT. Amino acid sequence: CASSLSRSPSNTGELFF.

The rearrangement uses TRBV2 and TRBJ1-6; no reliable D call. There are 13 residues in the CDR3. Trimming removed 6 bases from V and 10 bases from J, with 13 bases in between. Germline assignment: CDR1 SNHLY and CDR2 FYNNEI. The CDR3 region has the DNA TGTGCCAGCAGCTTAGTCGCCAGCTCACCCCTCCACTTT. Translated: CASSLVASSPLHF.

Ten or more counts support this clonotype. The rearrangement joins TRBV28 to TRBJ2-7, with TRBD1 matching over 7 bases. This CDR3 contains 15 residues. Germline V CDR1 and CDR2: MDHEN, SYDVKM. Unmatched junction bases numbered 12, after V lost 6 bases and J lost 4 bases. CDR3 bases: TGTGCCAGCAGGATTTTAACAGGGGACGGGTACGAGCAGTACTTC. This encodes CASRILTGDGYEQYF.

On this clonotype itself: This may arise from a read error, as a much more abundant clone is one base away. V gene TRBV7-9 combines with J gene TRBJ2-1; TRBD2 matches 7 bases. Germline V CDR1 and CDR2: SEHNR, FQNEAQ (reference sequence). The CDR3 spans 17 residues. The CDR3 region is CASSRQVTAGPYNEHFF. The CDR3 DNA is TGTGCCAGCAGCCGCCAGGTCACAGCGGGGCCGTACAATGAGCACTTCTTC.

This clonotype came up many times. The V gene is TRBV3-1, the J gene TRBJ2-1; D possibly corresponds to TRBD1 (6 bases). CDR1 and CDR2 from the germline V gene are LGHDT and YNNKEL (reference sequence). The CDR3 runs to 17 residues. Trimming removed 2 bases from V and 6 bases from J, with 20 bases in between. The DNA for the CDR3 is TGTGCCAGCAGCCAACCGCGGATGGGCAGGGGCCTCAATGAGCAGTTCTTC. Translated, it gives CASSQPRMGRGLNEQFF.

This clonotype was recorded at least ten times. V is TRBV2 and J is TRBJ1-1; D gene ambiguous. The CDR3 is 13 amino acids. V lost 8 bases and J 0 bases, leaving 10 bases between the germline ends. The V gene's germline CDR1 is SNHLY and CDR2 FYNNEI. The CDR3: CASQVDMNTEAFF. Here the CDR3 DNA reads TGTGCCAGCCAGGTCGACATGAACACTGAAGCTTTCTTT.

CDR3 sequence: CSALTGGTDTQYF. CDR3 in DNA: TGCAGTGCTTTGACAGGGGGCACAGATACGCAGTATTTT. The rearrangement links TRBV20-1 to TRBJ2-3, with 8 bases fitting TRBD1. The CDR3 loop spans 13 amino acids. Germline V gene lookup returns CDR1 DFQATT and CDR2 SNEGSKA (reference sequence). The V and J ends lost 5 bases and 1 base, in that order; junction bases with no gene match: 2.

This clonotype appeared many times. The rearrangement joins TRBV12-3 or TRBV12-4 to TRBJ2-1; D may be TRBD1 (5 bases). This CDR3 is built from 17 residues. V was shortened by 3 bases and J by 2 bases, with 17 bases between the two germline ends. This CDR3 reads CASSFYQGGITYNEQFF. CDR3 bases: TGTGCCAGCAGTTTTTACCAGGGTGGGATAACCTACAATGAGCAGTTCTTC.

The chain uses TRBV5-6 and TRBJ1-2; D uncertain. CDR3 length: 15 residues. V lost 1 base to trimming and J lost 4 bases, with 14 bases between them. From germline, CDR1 is SGHDT and CDR2 YYEEEE. The CDR3 nucleotides are TGTGCCAGCAGCTTGTCCCCCGCTATTACCTATGGCTACACCTTC. This sequence encodes CASSLSPAITYGYTF.

This clonotype was observed a handful of times. The chain's CDR3 is CATSSRTSGLYEQYF. CDR3 in DNA: TGTGCCACCAGCTCCCGGACTAGCGGGTTATACGAGCAGTACTTC. The chain combines TRBV15 with TRBJ2-7; 11 positions agree with TRBD2. V was clipped by 5 bases and J by 4 bases; unmatched bases: 7. The CDR3 sequence is 15 residues long. CDR1 is LNHNV and CDR2 is YYDKDF in the germline V gene (reference sequence).

In its sample, this clonotype was seen many times. The CDR3 spells CASSLLGGGRIYGYTF. The CDR3 region has the DNA TGTGCCAGCAGCTTACTGGGGGGGGGACGGATCTATGGCTACACCTTC. This chain uses TRBV11-2 with TRBJ1-2, with a tentative D call TRBD1 (5 bases). The CDR3 covers 16 residues. Trimming removed 2 bases from V and 4 bases from J, with 17 bases in between. Germline V gene data show CDR1 as SGHAT and CDR2 as FQNNGV.

This clonotype has a handful of counts. The chain uses TRBV7-8 and TRBJ2-5; TRBD1 agrees at 9 bases. V gave up 0 bases and J gave up 14 bases; unmatched junction bases: 16. CDR1 is SGHVS and CDR2 is FQNEAQ in the germline V gene. The CDR3 is 16 amino acids. This CDR3 reads CASSLATGQGQETNYF. The CDR3, as DNA: TGTGCCAGCAGCTTAGCGACGGGACAGGGCCAAGAGACCAACTACTTC.

This chain links TRBV29-1 with TRBJ1-6, with a weak D call TRBD1 (5 bases). Trimming left V 7 bases short and J 7 bases short, with 11 bases between. CDR3 length: 12 residues. Germline CDR1 is SQVTM and CDR2 is ANQGSEA. In nucleotides, the CDR3 is TGCAGCGCTGGGGACCTAAATTCACCCCTCCACTTT. This sequence encodes CSAGDLNSPLHF.

This clonotype has only a few counts. The V and J genes are TRBV14 and TRBJ2-2; TRBD2 matches at 10 bases. Germline loops: CDR1 SGHDN, CDR2 FVKESK. V lost 0 bases and J lost 4; bases outside the gene matches: 11. This CDR3 contains 19 residues. The chain's CDR3 is CASSQEGLAGVGGTGELFF. CDR3 nucleotides: TGTGCCAGCAGCCAAGAGGGGCTAGCGGGAGTCGGTGGCACCGGGGAGCTGTTTTTT.

Comment on this clonotype: A far larger clone is only one base removed, so a read error is likely. The chain carries TRBV6-9 and TRBJ2-1, with 7 bases matching TRBD1. Germline CDR1 MNHGY, CDR2 SVAAGI. The CDR3 sequence is 15 residues long. DNA of the CDR3: TGTGCCAGCAGTTATTCCGGGACAGTTAAGGGTGAGCAGTCCTTC. Amino acid sequence: CASSYSGTVKGEQSF.

Notes on this clonotype: One end of the junction does not line up with germline, which may come from a read error. The rearrangement joins TRBV28 to TRBJ1-5, with D maybe TRBD1 (6 bases). The CDR3 loop spans 18 amino acids. Germline loops: CDR1 MDHEN, CDR2 SYDVKM. The CDR3 coding sequence is TGTGCCAGCAGTTTAGGCGGTCAGCCAGGGGTCTTTTCAGAGCCCCTGCATTTT. Its protein is CASSLGGQPGVFSEPLHF.

The sample holds many counts of this clonotype. The V and J genes are TRBV2 and TRBJ2-7; 7 nucleotides match TRBD2. The germline V gene has CDR1 SNHLY and CDR2 FYNNEI. The CDR3 has 15 residues. V shed 7 bases and J 7 bases; nucleotides not matched to a gene: 16. The CDR3 nucleotides are TGTGCCAGCACGGGGACCCCAAACTCAGCGGGAGAGCAGTACTTC. This gives the protein CASTGTPNSAGEQYF. The full variable domain, rest sourced from reference TRBV2 and TRBJ2-7, is EPEVTQTPSHQVTQMGQEVILRCVPISNHLYFYWYRQILGQKVEFLVSFYNNEISEKSEIFDDQFSVERPDGSNFTLKIRSTKLEDSAMYFCASTGTPNSAGEQYFGPGTRLTVT.

This clonotype has at least ten counts. The chain uses TRBV15 and TRBJ2-3; a possible D gene is TRBD1 (5 bases). V dropped 1 base and J dropped 6 bases, with 5 bases sitting between them. The CDR3 runs to 12 residues. CDR1 and CDR2 from the germline V gene are LNHNV and YYDKDF (reference sequence). In DNA, the CDR3 is TGTGCCACCAGCAGAGGACAGGATACGCAGTATTTT. This codes for CATSRGQDTQYF.

Many counts were recorded for this clonotype. The gene calls are TRBV11-1 and TRBJ2-1; TRBD1 aligns across 7 bases. V was pared by 5 bases and J by 5 bases, with 15 bases of the junction left unmatched. CDR1 is SGHAT, CDR2 FQDESV, per germline (reference sequence). This CDR3 has 17 residues. Here the CDR3 DNA reads TGTGCCAGCAGCACCGCCCCACAGGGGAACGGCGACAATGAGCAGTTCTTC. Translating it yields CASSTAPQGNGDNEQFF.